The TCR beta chain under discussion was sequenced for a study of post-analysis software for immune sequencing data. General study points: The study found significantly lower normalized Chao1 diversity in multiple sclerosis patients than in controls. A few TRBV segments occurring more often in patients than controls included TRBV5-6, TRBV5-1 and TRBV20-1.

Prepared libraries of TCR beta cDNA carried unique molecular identifiers. It was from roughly 1.1 to 9.2 million T cells that 530,000 or so cDNA molecules came. TCRdb independently ran MiXCR on the PCR reads; one entry per CDR3 protein. The table includes hundreds of thousands of distinct CDR3 sequences, roughly 45% detected once. Losses at the gene ends were 3 bases for V and 1 base for J; bases not matched to a gene: 6. The CDR3 runs to 15 residues. For this clonotype: Its antigen remains unidentified.

Material: blood. The receptor's source is a girl between 10 and 17 years old with multiple sclerosis. J is TRBJ2-7 and V is TRBV12-3 or TRBV12-4; 7 bases fit TRBD2. CDR3 loop: CASSFLGGASYEQYF. CDR3 DNA sequence: TGTGCCAGCAGTTTTTTGGGAGGGGCTTCCTACGAGCAGTACTTC.